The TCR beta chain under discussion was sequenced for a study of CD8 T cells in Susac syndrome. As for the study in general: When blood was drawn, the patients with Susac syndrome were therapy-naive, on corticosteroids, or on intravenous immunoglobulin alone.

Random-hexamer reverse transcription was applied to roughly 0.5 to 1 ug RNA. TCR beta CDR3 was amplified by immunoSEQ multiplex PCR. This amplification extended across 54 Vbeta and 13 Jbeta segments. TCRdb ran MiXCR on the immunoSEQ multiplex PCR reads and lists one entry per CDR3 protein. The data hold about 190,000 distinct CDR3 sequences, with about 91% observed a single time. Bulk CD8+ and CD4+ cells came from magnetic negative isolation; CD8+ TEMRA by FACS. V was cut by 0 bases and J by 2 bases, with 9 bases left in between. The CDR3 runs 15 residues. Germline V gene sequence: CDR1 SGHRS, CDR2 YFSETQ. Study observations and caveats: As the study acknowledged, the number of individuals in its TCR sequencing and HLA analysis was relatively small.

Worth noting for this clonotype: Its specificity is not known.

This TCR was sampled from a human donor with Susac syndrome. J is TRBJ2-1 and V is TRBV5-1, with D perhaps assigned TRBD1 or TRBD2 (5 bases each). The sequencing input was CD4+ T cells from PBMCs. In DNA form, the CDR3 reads TGCGCCAGCAGCTTGGTCCGGGACGCCTACAATGAGCAGTTCTTC. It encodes CASSLVRDAYNEQFF.